Shown below are 5 T cell receptor beta chains from a single sample sequenced in a study of blood T cell repertoires in COVID-19. Clones were read by immunoSEQ multiplex PCR, and TCRdb kept only the in-frame ones, dropping some. Of around 94,000 clones listed, approximately 84% are singletons. The sequenced sample was peripheral blood. These receptors were obtained from a man aged 40-49 years with active or convalescent COVID-19.

This rearrangement joins TRBV10-3 to TRBJ2-2; 9 bases agree with TRBD1. V trimming: 6 bases; J trimming: 3 bases; junction bases outside the gene matches: 2. CDR1 is ENHRY and CDR2 is SYGVKD in the germline V gene. The length of the CDR3 is 14 residues. The CDR3 DNA follows: TGTGCCATCAGGTGGACAGGGGACACCGGGGAGCTGTTTTTT. It yields the protein CAIRWTGDTGELFF.

The J gene is TRBJ2-3, the V gene TRBV6-2 or TRBV6-3; tentative D call: TRBD2 (6 bases). This CDR3 has 16 residues. V lost 6 bases and J 1 base, leaving 17 bases between the germline ends. From germline, CDR1 is MNHEY and CDR2 SVGEGT. CDR3 nucleotide sequence: TGTGCCAGCAGCCTGGGACTCCTGCGGGGCACAGATACGCAGTATTTT. It yields the protein CASSLGLLRGTDTQYF.

The chain carries TRBV29-1 and TRBJ2-3; TRBD1 is a possible D gene (5 bases). V was trimmed by 1 base and J by 0 bases, leaving 11 bases between them. Germline values: CDR1 SQVTM, CDR2 ANQGSEA. The CDR3 length is 15 residues. CDR3 amino acids: CSVEARQSSTDTQYF. CDR3 nucleotide sequence: TGCAGCGTTGAAGCCCGACAGAGCAGCACAGATACGCAGTATTTT.

The chain carries TRBV24-1 and TRBJ2-3, with D tentatively TRBD1 (6 bases). CDR1 KGHDR and CDR2 SFDVKD come from the germline V gene. V was clipped by 6 bases and J by 2 bases, with 14 bases between them. The CDR3 contains 15 residues. CDR3 in amino acids: CATSSSDSYTDTQYF. In DNA form, the CDR3 reads TGTGCCACCAGTTCCTCGGACAGTTACACAGATACGCAGTATTTT.

This sequence joins TRBV15 and TRBJ1-4; no definite D call. Per germline, CDR1 LNHNV and CDR2 YYDKDF (reference sequence). This CDR3 has 15 amino acids. Trimming pared 1 base from V and 3 bases from J, leaving 9 bases between. For the CDR3, the DNA is TGTGCCACCAGCAGAGCTAGTACGGCTAATGAAAAACTGTTTTTT. This encodes CATSRASTANEKLFF.